This T cell receptor (beta chain) was obtained from a study of shared clonotypes between healthy human individuals. This CDR3 is 16 amino acids long. Some clones are missing from TCRdb's copy, which holds only in-frame ones; the method was immunoSEQ multiplex PCR. The repertoire holds about 110,000 clones, with roughly two thirds as singletons. The receptor's source is a woman under 40 in good health. The J gene is TRBJ2-3, the V gene TRBV21-1; TRBD2 is the table's D call and was not checked against the DNA. TRBV21-1 has pseudogene status. Sequenced: memory CD8+ T cells sorted from blood. Subset specified: CD45RO+ cells pooled with CCR7-negative TemRA cells. The CDR3: CASSTTSSQGADTQYF. CDR3 sequence (DNA): TGTGCCAGCAGCACCACCTCTAGTCAAGGAGCAGATACGCAGTATTTT.